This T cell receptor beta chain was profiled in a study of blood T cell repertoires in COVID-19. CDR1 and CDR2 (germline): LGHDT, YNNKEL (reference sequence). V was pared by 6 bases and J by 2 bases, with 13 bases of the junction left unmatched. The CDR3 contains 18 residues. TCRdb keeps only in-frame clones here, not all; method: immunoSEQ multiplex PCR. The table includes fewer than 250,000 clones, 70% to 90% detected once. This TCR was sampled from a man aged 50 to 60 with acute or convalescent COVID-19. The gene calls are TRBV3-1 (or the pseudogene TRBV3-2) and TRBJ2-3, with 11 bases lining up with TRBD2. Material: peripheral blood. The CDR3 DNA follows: TGTGCCAGCAGTTCCTACCGTCTAGCGGGGGGACCCACAGATACGCAGTATTTT. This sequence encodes CASSSYRLAGGPTDTQYF.